This TCR beta chain was obtained from a study of cytotoxic CD8 clonotypes in ibrutinib-treated CLL (dated by TCRdb to 2020 to 2022). About the investigation overall: In this cohort, approximately 15 patients were treatment-naive and fewer than 13 were relapsed/refractory, while some 17 had unmutated IGHV. Cryopreserved peripheral blood mononuclear cells were collected at three points: before therapy, at response, and at either sustained remission or disease progression. Partial responses were observed in some 24 patients and complete responses in 2; after a median follow-up of roughly 72 months, remission was maintained in 15 or so patients and progression was observed in approximately 12. An average of around 250,000 productive templates and 94,082 productive rearrangements was obtained per sample. Samples at response were collected after a median of roughly twelve months of treatment, with a range of about 6 to 36 months. Every sample from remission and from progressive disease was obtained while the patients were still on ibrutinib. Of the roughly 79 people in the trial, 25 to 30 had longitudinal samples available. General findings and caveats noted by the study authors: Sustained-remission and progressing patients did not have matched sampling times, and lymph node repertoires were not examined. An increase in clonality was observed at ibrutinib response, with clonality remaining stable during sustained remission and falling back toward baseline at progression. At baseline, clonality was higher than in age-matched healthy donors and showed a strong correlation with circulating CD8+ T-cell counts. Public clonotypes were rare and either shrank or stayed stable during treatment, and the rise in clonality at ibrutinib response reflected expansion of private clonotypes.

About this clone itself: Its specific antigen is unknown. Base-call qualities are not available, and no considerably larger clone is one nucleotide away.

On a MiSeq, deep resolution sequencing aimed for a depth between 1 in 1 million and 1 in 200,000 T cells, with each clonotype covered roughly 10x on average. TCR beta libraries were generated with the immunoSEQ hsTCRB Kit. As for the original processing: ImmunoSEQ Data Assistant and ImmunoSEQ Analyzer were used for data analysis, and V, D and J genes were assigned according to IMGT definitions. Clonality, with values ranging from 0 to 1, was calculated as one minus the normalized Shannon entropy of productive rearrangement frequencies. Only overrepresented clonotypes making up at least 0.05% of the repertoire of each patient were included in the public clonotype analysis. About a dozen repertoires from age-matched healthy donors, obtained from immuneACCESS, served as clonality controls. Not all clones reach the TCRdb copy of this immuneACCESS table, which keeps in-frame sequences only. Checked studies attribute under half of the gap to unresolved V genes and leave the rest unexplained. V, J and clone size reflect that table, while D and trimming were determined from the DNA. The sample table lists 250,000 to 350,000 clones, around 76% of them with a count of one. The top ten hold about 5.7% of the sample.

Reading from cysteine to phenylalanine, the CDR3 counts 15 amino acids. Kept here is only the CDR3 DNA, which spans 45 bases and is read in frame from base 1. CDR1 and CDR2, per the germline V gene, are SNHLY and FYNNEI. V trim: 6 bases; J trim: 2 bases; unmatched bases: 2. This sample's time point label indicates: progressive disease on ibrutinib. For TCR beta library preparation, roughly 2 micrograms of genomic DNA were extracted from the cryopreserved PBMCs. High-throughput TCR beta sequencing was performed on longitudinal blood samples from CLL patients receiving ibrutinib monotherapy. The patients were enrolled in a single-center, open-label phase 2 trial of ibrutinib monotherapy.

Source: PBMCs, taken at disease progression, from a patient treated with ibrutinib. The rearrangement joined TRBV2 to TRBJ2-1; TRBD2 aligns with 12 central bases. The clonotype was recovered from a human donor with chronic lymphocytic leukemia. The CDR3 protein: CASRGLAGPYNEQFF. At the DNA level, the sequence is TGTGCCAGCAGAGGACTAGCGGGGCCCTACAATGAGCAGTTCTTC.